This TCR beta chain was sequenced during a study of identical twins. The CDR3 extends over 16 amino acids. Germline V gene data show CDR1 as DFQATT and CDR2 as SNEGSKA (reference sequence). TCRdb analysed the 5' RACE reads with MiXCR anew, one entry per CDR3 protein. The data hold a few hundred thousand distinct CDR3 sequences, with 9.5% to 10% observed a single time. As concerns this clonotype: This sequence may be a read error, since a much larger clone differs from it by one base.

This sample also appeared in a second study, on yellow fever vaccine responses in identical twins.

This sequence joins TRBV20-1 and TRBJ1-6, with TRBD1 as a possible D gene (5 bases). This sequence was found in a woman aged 18-29 years in good health. The sample was PBMCs. The CDR3 protein is CCAYSIPGSGASPLHF. The CDR3 DNA reads TGCTGTGCTTACTCTATTCCGGGATCTGGGGCTTCACCCCTCCACTTT.